Listed below are T cell receptor beta chains from one sample, sequenced in a study of T cell responses to AZD1222 COVID-19 vaccine. Here immunoSEQ multiplex PCR was the method, and the copy in TCRdb shows in-frame clones only, minus some. The sample has 100,000 to 110,000 clones; about 85% are singletons. This specimen was peripheral blood, taken on day 0 of AZD1222 vaccination. These receptors were collected from an adult in good health. Both conserved end residues are part of each CDR3. The D gene is left open where the match is weak. Expanded clones get a size class; other rows say once, few or many, or leave the size out.

size	D	V	J	CDR3	DNA
NA	NA	TRBV6-2/TRBV6-3	TRBJ2-1	CASSYSSAGVDEQFF	TGTGCCAGCAGTTACTCAAGCGCGGGTGTGGATGAGCAGTTCTTC
NA	NA	TRBV2	TRBJ2-1	CARGLGDEQFF	TGTGCCAGGGGTCTAGGTGACGAGCAGTTCTTC
NA	NA	TRBV7-9	TRBJ2-3	CASSRNQGRTDTQYF	TGTGCCAGCAGCCGGAATCAGGGTCGCACAGATACGCAGTATTTT
NA	NA	TRBV7-7	TRBJ2-5	CASSLTDGGETQYF	TGTGCCAGCAGCTTGACGGACGGAGGGGAGACCCAGTACTTC
NA	TRBD2	TRBV7-9	TRBJ2-2	CASSLTGGDTGELFF	TGTGCCAGCAGCCTGACGGGAGGGGACACCGGGGAGCTGTTTTTT
NA	NA	TRBV19	TRBJ1-2	CASSLSPSYGYTF	TGTGCCAGTAGTCTCTCCCCCTCCTATGGCTACACCTTC
once	NA	TRBV2	TRBJ1-2	CASSEGGYTF	TGTGCCAGCAGTGAGGGCGGCTACACCTTC
NA	NA	TRBV6-6	TRBJ1-5	CASSGVNSNQPQHF	TGTGCCAGCAGTGGAGTTAATAGCAATCAGCCCCAGCATTTT
NA	NA	TRBV14	TRBJ1-2	CASSQSRYGYTF	TGTGCCAGCAGCCAATCACGCTATGGCTACACCTTC
NA	TRBD1	TRBV28	TRBJ1-5	CASSSTGAGNQPQHF	TGTGCCAGCAGCTCAACAGGGGCGGGTAATCAGCCCCAGCATTTT
NA	TRBD1	TRBV7-9	TRBJ2-3	CASSWGTGGTDTQYF	TGTGCCAGCAGCTGGGGGACAGGGGGCACAGATACGCAGTATTTT
NA	NA	TRBV18	TRBJ2-3	CASSPAGHRTDTQYF	TGTGCCAGCTCACCCGCGGGACACAGGACAGATACGCAGTATTTT
NA	NA	TRBV27	TRBJ1-1	CASRSGGKAFF	TGTGCCAGCAGGTCCGGTGGAAAAGCTTTCTTT
NA	NA	TRBV19	TRBJ1-5	CASSIDRALGNQPQHF	TGTGCCAGTAGTATAGACCGGGCGTTGGGCAATCAGCCCCAGCATTTT
NA	NA	TRBV7-2	TRBJ1-5	CASSQAVNQPQHF	TGTGCCAGCAGCCAGGCAGTAAATCAGCCCCAGCATTTT
NA	TRBD1	TRBV5-1	TRBJ2-7	CASSSGTGGLEQYF	TGCGCCAGCAGCTCCGGGACAGGGGGGCTCGAGCAGTACTTC
NA	TRBD2	TRBV6-5	TRBJ2-2	CASRGGANTGELFF	TGTGCCAGCAGGGGGGGGGCGAACACCGGGGAGCTGTTTTTT
once	TRBD2	TRBV11-3	TRBJ2-7	CASSLDRGLATEQYF	TGTGCCAGCAGCTTAGATAGAGGACTAGCGACCGAGCAGTACTTC
NA	NA	TRBV6-5	TRBJ1-3	CASSHGSSGNTIYF	TGTGCCAGCAGCCACGGGAGCTCTGGAAACACCATATATTTT
NA	NA	TRBV5-1	TRBJ2-1	CASSLWGASSYNEQFF	TGCGCCAGCAGCTTGTGGGGCGCTAGCTCCTACAATGAGCAGTTCTTC
NA	NA	TRBV28	TRBJ2-7	CASSSAKGSFYEQYF	TGTGCCAGCAGTAGCGCGAAGGGCTCTTTCTACGAGCAGTACTTC